This TCR beta chain was sequenced during a study of blood T cell repertoires in COVID-19. Overall study context: The United States, Italy and Spain supplied acute and convalescent COVID-19 samples.

Trimming shortened V by 5 bases and J by 5 bases, and 12 bases separated the two germline ends. Germline V gene data show CDR1 as LNHDA and CDR2 as SQIVND (reference sequence). This CDR3 contains 14 residues. In the original workflow: The authors estimated nucleated cell counts from reference gene primer amplification. Method: immunoSEQ multiplex PCR; TCRdb's copy keeps in-frame clones and lacks some. The DNA was the basis for D and trimming; V, J and clone size are from that table. The data show approximately 500,000 clones, with 85% to 90% seen just once and 7.8% held by the top ten. The receptor's source is a woman aged 45-60 years with COVID-19, enrolled during active disease. The sequenced sample was peripheral blood. The V gene is TRBV19, the J gene TRBJ2-2; D might be TRBD2 (5 bases). In DNA form, the CDR3 reads TGTGCCAGTAGTGCGGGCCGCGGGACCGGGGAGCTGTTTTTT. The encoded protein is CASSAGRGTGELFF.